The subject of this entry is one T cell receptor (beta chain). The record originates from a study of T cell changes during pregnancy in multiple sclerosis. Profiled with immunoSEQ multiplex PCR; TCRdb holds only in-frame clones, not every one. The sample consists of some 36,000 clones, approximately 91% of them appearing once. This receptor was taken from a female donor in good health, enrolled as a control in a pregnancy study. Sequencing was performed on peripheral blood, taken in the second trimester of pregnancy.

The CDR3 bases are TGTGCCAGCAGCTCCACCCGGTACCGGACAGGGTCCACAGATACGCAGTATTTT. It codes for CASSSTRYRTGSTDTQYF. This rearrangement joins TRBV2 to TRBJ2-3; 8 nucleotides align to TRBD1. The CDR3 loop spans 18 amino acids. V shed 6 bases, J shed 2 bases, and the junction held 16 bases outside the gene matches. The germline V gene encodes CDR1 SNHLY and CDR2 FYNNEI.